The clone carrying this T cell receptor (beta chain) was observed a few times. The antigen remains unidentified. TCRdb redid the calling of the RT-PCR reads with MiXCR, one entry per CDR3 protein. This sample has 450,000 to 600,000 distinct CDR3 sequences; approximately 15% occur once, and the top ten carry over 2.5%. These data originate in a study of response to subunit inactivated influenza vaccine. Study-wide findings and caveats: It was the authors' suggestion that each seasonal influenza vaccination recruits few new T cells.

The sequence derives from a man between 50 and 69 years old who received an inactivated influenza vaccine. The material was CD4+ T cells sorted from PBMCs, obtained about 23 months after vaccination.

This CDR3 reads CASSLGQGTEQYF. The CDR3 nucleotides read TGTGCCAGCAGTTTAGGACAGGGTACCGAGCAGTACTTC. The chain joins TRBV12-3 or TRBV12-4 to TRBJ2-7; 7 bases are a match to TRBD1. V lost 1 base to trimming and J lost 6 bases; unmatched junction nucleotides: 3. The CDR3 length is 13 residues.